Below, one TCR beta chain is given with its context. The data originate from a study of T cell changes during pregnancy in multiple sclerosis. The CDR3 loop spans 17 amino acids. Trimming at V came to 2 bases and at J to 1 base, leaving 5 bases not matched to a gene. Germline-derived CDR1 and CDR2 are SGHVS and FQNEAQ. The repertoire was sequenced with immunoSEQ multiplex PCR; TCRdb's copy has only in-frame clones and lacks some. There are more than 70,000 clones in the sample; approximately 89% occur only once, and approximately 0.9% lies in the top ten. The sequence came from a female donor with multiple sclerosis, enrolled in a pregnancy study. The V gene is TRBV7-8, the J gene TRBJ1-6; 7 bases match TRBD1. Source: peripheral blood, taken before pregnancy. The CDR3 coding sequence is TGTGCCAGCAGCTTAAGGGCAGGGGGATCCTATAATTCACCCCTCCACTTT. Its translation: CASSLRAGGSYNSPLHF.